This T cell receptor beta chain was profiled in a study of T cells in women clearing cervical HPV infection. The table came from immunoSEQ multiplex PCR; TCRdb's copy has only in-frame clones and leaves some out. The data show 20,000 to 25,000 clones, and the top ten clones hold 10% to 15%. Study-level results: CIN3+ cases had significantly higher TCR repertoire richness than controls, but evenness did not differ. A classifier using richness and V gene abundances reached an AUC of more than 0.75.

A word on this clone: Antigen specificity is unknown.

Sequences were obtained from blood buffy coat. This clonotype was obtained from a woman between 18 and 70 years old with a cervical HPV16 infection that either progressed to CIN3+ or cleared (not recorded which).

The CDR3 protein is CASSQLTGDTQYF. CDR3 bases read: TGCGCCAGCAGCCAATTAACCGGGGATACG. The chain is built from TRBV4-1 and TRBJ2-3; D gene ambiguous. The read ends 3 residues early relative to the CDR3; the germline J gene fills the gap. Germline CDR1 and CDR2: MGHRA and YSYEKL. This CDR3 region has 13 residues. V dropped 2 bases and J dropped 6 bases, with 9 bases sitting between them.